These 3 T cell receptor beta chains share one sample of origin, sequenced in a study of T cell responses to AZD1222 COVID-19 vaccine. Profiled with immunoSEQ multiplex PCR; TCRdb holds only in-frame clones, not every one. The sample yields more than 70,000 clones, roughly nine tenths seen once. The sample was peripheral blood, taken 28 days after the second AZD1222 dose. These receptors came from an adult who received the AZD1222 COVID-19 vaccine.

The chain carries TRBV18 and TRBJ1-1; 7 nucleotides line up with TRBD1. The CDR3 is 15 residues long. J lost 4 bases, V lost 1 base, and 6 bases had no gene match. CDR1 and CDR2 from the germline V gene are KGHSH and LQKENI. CDR3 sequence: CASSPQTGMATEAFF. DNA of the CDR3: TGTGCCAGCTCACCACAGACAGGGATGGCCACTGAAGCTTTCTTT.

This clone is a singleton in its sample. This chain joins TRBV3-1 (or the pseudogene TRBV3-2) and TRBJ2-3, with D unresolved. V lost 0 bases and J lost 4, with 14 bases in between. This CDR3 region has 16 residues. Germline V gives CDR1 LGHDT, CDR2 YNNKEL (reference sequence). CDR3 nucleotide sequence: TGTGCCAGCAGCCAAGATGGGGATAGGGTAGCAGATACGCAGTATTTT. It translates to CASSQDGDRVADTQYF.

CDR3 residues: CASSLERETQYF. DNA for the CDR3: TGTGCCAGCAGCTTAGAGCGAGAGACCCAGTACTTC. The chain joins TRBV7-2 to TRBJ2-5; unclear D gene. In germline, CDR1 is SGHTA, CDR2 FQGNSA. The CDR3 length is 12 residues. V gave up 1 base and J gave up 4 bases, with 4 bases separating them.